A selection of T cell receptor beta chains follows, all from one sample in a study of T-cell memory formation after mild COVID-19. TCRdb fed the 5' RACE reads into MiXCR, producing one record per CDR3 protein. The table includes a few hundred thousand distinct CDR3 sequences, about 23% detected once. The sample taken for sequencing was PBMCs or a T cell subset sorted from them (not recorded which). These receptors all stem from an adult woman who had mild COVID-19 (a few samples of this study predate the infection). Cell type and time point are not known. Each CDR3 is given with its conserved first and last residue. Each record gives: V gene, J gene, CDR3 protein.

v_call: TRBV20-1
j_call: TRBJ2-1
cdr3_aa: CSARGATGASYNEQFF

v_call: TRBV7-9
j_call: TRBJ2-7
cdr3_aa: CASSLGEGTLYEQYF

v_call: TRBV12-3/TRBV12-4
j_call: TRBJ2-1
cdr3_aa: CASSPTDSYNEQFF

v_call: TRBV12-3/TRBV12-4
j_call: TRBJ1-5
cdr3_aa: CASSFGTSNQPQHF

v_call: TRBV29-1
j_call: TRBJ1-1
cdr3_aa: CSVVKRAGRDTEAFF

v_call: TRBV7-2
j_call: TRBJ1-6
cdr3_aa: CASSSDRDRGGDNSPLHF

v_call: TRBV7-8
j_call: TRBJ1-1
cdr3_aa: CASSSTGGEAEAFF

v_call: TRBV7-9
j_call: TRBJ1-1
cdr3_aa: CASSWDGRTGEGWTEAFF

v_call: TRBV7-9
j_call: TRBJ1-4
cdr3_aa: CASSLGPREKLFF

v_call: TRBV5-1
j_call: TRBJ1-4
cdr3_aa: CASSRNPGAEKLFF

v_call: TRBV30
j_call: TRBJ2-7
cdr3_aa: CAWSVGGHSYEQYF

v_call: TRBV18
j_call: TRBJ2-3
cdr3_aa: CASRSTSGGTDTQYF

v_call: TRBV12-3/TRBV12-4
j_call: TRBJ1-1
cdr3_aa: CASSPGQGGMNTEAFF

v_call: TRBV29-1
j_call: TRBJ2-6
cdr3_aa: CSVGQAGGANVLTF

v_call: TRBV2
j_call: TRBJ2-6
cdr3_aa: CASNRESGANVLTF

v_call: TRBV30
j_call: TRBJ2-7
cdr3_aa: CAWVRLDSKGEQYF

v_call: TRBV20-1
j_call: TRBJ2-2
cdr3_aa: CSARRQGAAGELFF